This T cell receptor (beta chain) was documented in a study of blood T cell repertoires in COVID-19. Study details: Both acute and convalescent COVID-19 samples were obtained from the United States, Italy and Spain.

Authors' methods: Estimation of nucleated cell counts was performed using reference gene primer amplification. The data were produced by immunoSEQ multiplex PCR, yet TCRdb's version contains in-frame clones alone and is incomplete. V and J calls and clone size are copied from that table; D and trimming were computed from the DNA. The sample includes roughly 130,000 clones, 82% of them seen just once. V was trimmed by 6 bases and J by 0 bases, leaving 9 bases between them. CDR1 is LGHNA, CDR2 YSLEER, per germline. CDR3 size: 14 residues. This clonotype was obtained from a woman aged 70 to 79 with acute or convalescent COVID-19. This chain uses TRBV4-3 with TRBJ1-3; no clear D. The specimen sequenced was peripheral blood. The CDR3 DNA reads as TGCGCCAGCAGGGGAGGAAGCTCTGGAAACACCATATATTTT. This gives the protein CASRGGSSGNTIYF.